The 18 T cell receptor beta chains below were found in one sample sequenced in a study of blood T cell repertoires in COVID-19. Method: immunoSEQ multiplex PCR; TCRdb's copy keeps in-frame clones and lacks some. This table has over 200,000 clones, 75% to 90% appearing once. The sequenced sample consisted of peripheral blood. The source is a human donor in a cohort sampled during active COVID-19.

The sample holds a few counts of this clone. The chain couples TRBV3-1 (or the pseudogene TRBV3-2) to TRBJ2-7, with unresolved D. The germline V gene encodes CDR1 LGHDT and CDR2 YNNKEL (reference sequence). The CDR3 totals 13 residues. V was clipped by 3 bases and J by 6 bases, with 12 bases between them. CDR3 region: CASSQLGRGEQYF. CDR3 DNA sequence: TGTGCCAGCAGCCAGCTAGGTCGAGGCGAGCAGTACTTC.

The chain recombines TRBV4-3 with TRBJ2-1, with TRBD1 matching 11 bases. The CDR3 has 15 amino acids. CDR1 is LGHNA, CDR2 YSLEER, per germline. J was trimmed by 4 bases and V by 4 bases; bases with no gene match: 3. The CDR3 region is CASSRRDRGYNEQFF. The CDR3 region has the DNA TGCGCCAGCAGCCGCCGGGACAGGGGGTACAATGAGCAGTTCTTC.

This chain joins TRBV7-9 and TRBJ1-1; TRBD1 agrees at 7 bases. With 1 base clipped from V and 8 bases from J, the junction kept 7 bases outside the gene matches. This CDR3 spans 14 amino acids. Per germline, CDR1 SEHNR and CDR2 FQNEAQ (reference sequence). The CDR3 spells CASSLEGAGQEAFF. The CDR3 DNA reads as TGTGCCAGCAGCTTAGAGGGGGCAGGTCAGGAAGCTTTCTTT. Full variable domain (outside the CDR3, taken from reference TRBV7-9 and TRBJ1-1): DTGVSQNPRHKITKRGQNVTFRCDPISEHNRLYWYRQTLGQGPEFLTYFQNEAQLEKSRLLSDRFSAERPKGSFSTLEIQRTEQGDSAMYLCASSLEGAGQEAFFGQGTRLTVV.

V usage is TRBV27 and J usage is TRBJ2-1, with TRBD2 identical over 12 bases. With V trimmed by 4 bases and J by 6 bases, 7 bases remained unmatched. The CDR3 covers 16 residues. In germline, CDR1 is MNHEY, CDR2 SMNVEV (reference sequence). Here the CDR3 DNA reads TGTGCCAGCAGTTCCTACCTAGCGGGAGGGCTCAATGAGCAGTTCTTC. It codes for CASSSYLAGGLNEQFF.

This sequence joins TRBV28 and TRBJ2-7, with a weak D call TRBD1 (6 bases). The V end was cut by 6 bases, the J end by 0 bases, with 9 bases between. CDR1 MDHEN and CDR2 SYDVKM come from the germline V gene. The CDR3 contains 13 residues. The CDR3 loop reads CASRIQGSYEQYF. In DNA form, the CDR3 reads TGTGCCAGCAGGATACAGGGCTCCTACGAGCAGTACTTC.

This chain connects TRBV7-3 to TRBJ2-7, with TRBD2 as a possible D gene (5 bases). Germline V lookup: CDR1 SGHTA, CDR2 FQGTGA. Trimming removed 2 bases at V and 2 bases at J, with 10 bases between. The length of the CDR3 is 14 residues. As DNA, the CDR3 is TGTGCCAGCAGCTTAGGAGCGGCCACCTACGAGCAGTACTTC. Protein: CASSLGAATYEQYF.

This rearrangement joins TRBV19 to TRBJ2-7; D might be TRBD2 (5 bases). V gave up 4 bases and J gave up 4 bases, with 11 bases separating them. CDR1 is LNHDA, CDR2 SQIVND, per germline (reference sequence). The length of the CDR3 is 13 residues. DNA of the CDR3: TGTGCCAGTAGTAAGGACTCCGGATACGAGCAGTACTTC. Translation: CASSKDSGYEQYF.

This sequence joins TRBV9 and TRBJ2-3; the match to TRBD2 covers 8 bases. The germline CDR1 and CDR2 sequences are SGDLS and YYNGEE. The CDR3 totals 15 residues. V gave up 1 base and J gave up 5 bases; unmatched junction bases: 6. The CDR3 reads CASSVYGRAVDTQYF. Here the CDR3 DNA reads TGTGCCAGCAGCGTATACGGGAGGGCCGTAGATACGCAGTATTTT.

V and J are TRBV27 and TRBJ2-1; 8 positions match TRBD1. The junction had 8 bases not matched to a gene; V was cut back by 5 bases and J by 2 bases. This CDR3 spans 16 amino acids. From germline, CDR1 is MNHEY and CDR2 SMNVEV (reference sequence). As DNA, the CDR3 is TGTGCCAGCAGTCCCGATCCGGGACAGGCCTACAATGAGCAGTTCTTC. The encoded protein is CASSPDPGQAYNEQFF.

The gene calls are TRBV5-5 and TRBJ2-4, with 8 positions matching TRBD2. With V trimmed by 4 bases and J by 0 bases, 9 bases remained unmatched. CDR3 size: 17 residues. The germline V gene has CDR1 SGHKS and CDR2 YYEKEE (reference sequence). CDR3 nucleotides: TGTGCCAGCAGCGGACCCGGGGGGGGCTTAGCCAAAAACATTCAGTACTTC. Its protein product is CASSGPGGGLAKNIQYF.

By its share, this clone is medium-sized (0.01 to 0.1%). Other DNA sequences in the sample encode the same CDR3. The CDR3 protein is CASSLLDNSYEQYF. CDR3 sequence (DNA): TGTGCCAGCAGTTTACTTGACAACTCCTACGAGCAGTACTTC. The V and J genes are TRBV28 and TRBJ2-7; D gene uncertain. CDR1 and CDR2 from the germline V gene are MDHEN and SYDVKM. CDR3 length equals 14 residues. Trimming stripped 2 bases from V and 0 bases from J, with 8 bases between.

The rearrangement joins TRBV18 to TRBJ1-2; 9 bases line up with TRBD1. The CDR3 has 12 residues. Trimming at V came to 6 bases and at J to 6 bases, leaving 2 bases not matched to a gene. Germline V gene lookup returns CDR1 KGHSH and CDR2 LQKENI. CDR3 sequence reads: CASSGQGDGYTF. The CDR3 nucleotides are TGTGCCAGCTCGGGACAGGGCGATGGCTACACCTTC.

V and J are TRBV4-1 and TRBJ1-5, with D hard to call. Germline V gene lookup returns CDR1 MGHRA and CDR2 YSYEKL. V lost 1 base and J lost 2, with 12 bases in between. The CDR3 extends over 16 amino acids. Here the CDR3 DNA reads TGCGCCAGCAGCCAAGCCACCTTCCCGGGCAATCAGCCCCAGCATTTT. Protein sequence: CASSQATFPGNQPQHF.

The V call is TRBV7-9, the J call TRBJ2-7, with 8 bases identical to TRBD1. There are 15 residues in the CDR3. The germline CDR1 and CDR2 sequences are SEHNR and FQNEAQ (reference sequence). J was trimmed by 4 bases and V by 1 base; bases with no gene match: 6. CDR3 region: CASSLVARGQYEQYF. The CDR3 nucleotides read TGTGCCAGCAGCTTAGTTGCCAGGGGGCAGTACGAGCAGTACTTC.

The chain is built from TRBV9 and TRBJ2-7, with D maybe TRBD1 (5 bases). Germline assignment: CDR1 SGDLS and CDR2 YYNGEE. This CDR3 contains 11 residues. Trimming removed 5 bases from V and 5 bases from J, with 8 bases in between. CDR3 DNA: TGTGCCAGCAGTCAGGGCCACGAGCAGTACTTC. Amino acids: CASSQGHEQYF.

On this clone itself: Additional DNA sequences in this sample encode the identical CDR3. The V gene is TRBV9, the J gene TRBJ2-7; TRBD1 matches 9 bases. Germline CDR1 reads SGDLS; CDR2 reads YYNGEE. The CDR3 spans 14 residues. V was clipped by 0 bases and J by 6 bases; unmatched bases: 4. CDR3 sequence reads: CASSVGTGVGEQYF. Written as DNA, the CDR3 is TGTGCCAGCAGCGTAGGGACAGGGGTGGGCGAGCAGTACTTC.

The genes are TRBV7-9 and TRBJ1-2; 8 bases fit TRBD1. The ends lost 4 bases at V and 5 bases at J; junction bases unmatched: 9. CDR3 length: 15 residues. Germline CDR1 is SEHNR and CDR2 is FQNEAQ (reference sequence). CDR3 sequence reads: CASSSSGGLGYGYTF. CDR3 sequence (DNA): TGTGCCAGCAGCTCGTCAGGGGGCCTCGGGTATGGCTACACCTTC.

The CDR3 here is CSVYQVAHEQYF. In DNA, the CDR3 is TGCAGCGTCTATCAGGTTGCTCACGAGCAGTACTTC. This sequence joins TRBV29-1 and TRBJ2-7, with D hard to call. The CDR3 loop spans 12 amino acids. V lost 6 bases and J 5 bases, leaving 14 bases between the germline ends. Germline CDR1 SQVTM, CDR2 ANQGSEA.